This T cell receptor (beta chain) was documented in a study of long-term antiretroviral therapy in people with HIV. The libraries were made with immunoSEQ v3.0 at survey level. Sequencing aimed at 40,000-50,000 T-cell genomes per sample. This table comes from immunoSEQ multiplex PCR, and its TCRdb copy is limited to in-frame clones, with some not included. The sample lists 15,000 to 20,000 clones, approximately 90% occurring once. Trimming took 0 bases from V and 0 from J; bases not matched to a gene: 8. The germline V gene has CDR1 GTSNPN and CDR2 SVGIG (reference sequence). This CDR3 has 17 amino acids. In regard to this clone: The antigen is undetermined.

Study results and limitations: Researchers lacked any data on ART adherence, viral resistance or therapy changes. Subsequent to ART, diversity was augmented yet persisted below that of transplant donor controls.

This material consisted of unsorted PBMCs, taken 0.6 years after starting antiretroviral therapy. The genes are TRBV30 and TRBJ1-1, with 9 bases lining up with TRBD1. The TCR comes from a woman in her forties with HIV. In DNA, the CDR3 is TGTGCCTGGAGTGTGCCACAGGGGGCCCTTATGAACACTGAAGCTTTCTTT. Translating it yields CAWSVPQGALMNTEAFF.